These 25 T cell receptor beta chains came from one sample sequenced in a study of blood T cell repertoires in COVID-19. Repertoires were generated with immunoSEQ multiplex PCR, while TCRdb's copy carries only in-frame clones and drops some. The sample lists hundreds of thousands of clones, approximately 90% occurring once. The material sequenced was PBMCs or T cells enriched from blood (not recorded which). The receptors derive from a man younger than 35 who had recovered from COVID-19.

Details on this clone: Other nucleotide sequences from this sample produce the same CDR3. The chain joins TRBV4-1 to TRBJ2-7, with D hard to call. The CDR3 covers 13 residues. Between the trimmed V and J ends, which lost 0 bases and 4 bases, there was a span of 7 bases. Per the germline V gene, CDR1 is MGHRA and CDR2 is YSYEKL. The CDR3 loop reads CASSQDPLYEQYF. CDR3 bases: TGCGCCAGCAGCCAAGACCCCCTATACGAGCAGTACTTC.

CDR3 in amino acids: CASYRGQGIQPQHF. The CDR3 DNA reads TGTGCCAGCTACAGGGGACAGGGGATCCAGCCCCAGCATTTT. The rearrangement joins TRBV18 to TRBJ1-5; 10 nucleotides line up with TRBD1. CDR3 size: 14 residues. The germline CDR1 and CDR2 sequences are KGHSH and LQKENI. Losses at the gene ends were 7 bases for V and 7 bases for J; bases not matched to a gene: 7. The variable domain in full, with the rest retrieved from reference TRBV18 and TRBJ1-5, is NAGVMQNPRHLVRRRGQEARLRCSPMKGHSHVYWYRQLPEEGLKFMVYLQKENIIDESGMPKERFSAEFPKEGPSILRIQQVVRGDSAAYFCASYRGQGIQPQHFGDGTRLSIL.

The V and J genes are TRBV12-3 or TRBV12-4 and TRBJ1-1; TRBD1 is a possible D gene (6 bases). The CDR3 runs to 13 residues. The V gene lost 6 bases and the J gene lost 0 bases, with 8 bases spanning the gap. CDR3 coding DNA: TGTGCCAGCAGAGGGGGGGTGAACACTGAAGCTTTCTTT. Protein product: CASRGGVNTEAFF.

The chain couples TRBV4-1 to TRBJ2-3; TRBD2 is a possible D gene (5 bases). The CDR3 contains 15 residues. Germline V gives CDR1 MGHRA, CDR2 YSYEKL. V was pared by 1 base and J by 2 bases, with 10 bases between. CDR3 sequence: CASSQVSAYTDTQYF. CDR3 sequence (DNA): TGCGCCAGCAGCCAAGTTAGCGCCTACACAGATACGCAGTATTTT.

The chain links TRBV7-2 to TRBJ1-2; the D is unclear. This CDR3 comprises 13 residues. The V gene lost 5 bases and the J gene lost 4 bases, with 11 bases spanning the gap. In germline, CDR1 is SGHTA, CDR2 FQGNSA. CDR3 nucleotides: TGTGCCAGCAGCCCGCCGGTCTCCTATGGCTACACCTTC. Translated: CASSPPVSYGYTF.

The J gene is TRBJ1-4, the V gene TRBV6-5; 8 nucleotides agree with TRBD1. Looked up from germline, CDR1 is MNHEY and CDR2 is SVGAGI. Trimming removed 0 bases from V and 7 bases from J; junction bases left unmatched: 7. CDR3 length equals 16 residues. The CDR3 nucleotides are TGTGCCAGCAGTTACTCGAATCAGGGGGCGGGTGAAAAACTGTTTTTT. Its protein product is CASSYSNQGAGEKLFF.

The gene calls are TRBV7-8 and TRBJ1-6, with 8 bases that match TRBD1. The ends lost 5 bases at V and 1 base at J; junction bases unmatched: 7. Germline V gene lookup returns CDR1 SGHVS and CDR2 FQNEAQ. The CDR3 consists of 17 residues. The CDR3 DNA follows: TGTGCCAGCAGCGAGGACAGGGTTGGGTCCTATAATTCACCCCTCCACTTT. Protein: CASSEDRVGSYNSPLHF.

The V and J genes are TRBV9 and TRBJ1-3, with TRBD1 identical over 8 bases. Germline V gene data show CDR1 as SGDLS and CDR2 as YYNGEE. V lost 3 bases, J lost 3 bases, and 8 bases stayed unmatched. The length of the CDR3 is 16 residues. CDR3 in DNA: TGTGCCAGCAGCGATGGACAGGGTGGGTTTGGAAACACCATATATTTT. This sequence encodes CASSDGQGGFGNTIYF.

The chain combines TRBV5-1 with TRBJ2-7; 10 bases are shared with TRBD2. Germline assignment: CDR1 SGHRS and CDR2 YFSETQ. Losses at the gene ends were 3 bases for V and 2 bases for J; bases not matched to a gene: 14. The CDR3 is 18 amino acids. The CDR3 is CASSSEGLAGVVPYEQYF. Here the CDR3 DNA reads TGCGCCAGCAGCTCCGAGGGGCTAGCGGGAGTAGTTCCCTACGAGCAGTACTTC.

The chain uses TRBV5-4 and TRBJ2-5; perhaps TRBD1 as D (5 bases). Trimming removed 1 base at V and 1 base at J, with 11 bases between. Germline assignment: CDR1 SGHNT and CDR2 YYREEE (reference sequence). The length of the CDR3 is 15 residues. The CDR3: CASSLRGSGQETQYF. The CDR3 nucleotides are TGTGCCAGCAGCTTGAGGGGAAGTGGCCAAGAGACCCAGTACTTC.

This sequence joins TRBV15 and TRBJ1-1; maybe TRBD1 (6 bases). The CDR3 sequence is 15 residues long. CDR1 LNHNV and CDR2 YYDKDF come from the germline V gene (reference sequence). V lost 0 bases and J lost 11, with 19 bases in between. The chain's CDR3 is CATSRDWGREVLAFF. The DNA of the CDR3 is TGTGCCACCAGCAGAGATTGGGGGCGCGAGGTTCTGGCTTTCTTT.

CDR3 bases: TGTGCCAGCAGTTCCATAGCAGATCTAAACACCGGGGAGCTGTTTTTT. Translated: CASSSIADLNTGELFF. The V call is TRBV6-5, the J call TRBJ2-2; D unresolved. V lost 4 bases to trimming and J lost 2 bases, with 14 bases between them. CDR1 and CDR2 from the germline V gene are MNHEY and SVGAGI. The CDR3 is 16 residues long.

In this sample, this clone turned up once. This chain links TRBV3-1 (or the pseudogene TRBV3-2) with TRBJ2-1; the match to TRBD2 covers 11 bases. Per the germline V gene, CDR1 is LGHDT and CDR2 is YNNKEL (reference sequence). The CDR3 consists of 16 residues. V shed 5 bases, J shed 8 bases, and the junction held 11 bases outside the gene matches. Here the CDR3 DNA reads TGTGCCAGCAGCATCCCGACTAGCGGGAATATCTATGAGCAGTTCTTC. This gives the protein CASSIPTSGNIYEQFF.

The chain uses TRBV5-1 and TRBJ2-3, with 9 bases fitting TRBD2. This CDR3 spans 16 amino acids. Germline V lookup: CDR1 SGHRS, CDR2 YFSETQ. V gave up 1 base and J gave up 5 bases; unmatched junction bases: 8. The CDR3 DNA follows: TGCGCCAGCAGCTTGACGGGCGGGAGGGCTGGAGATACGCAGTATTTT. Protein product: CASSLTGGRAGDTQYF.

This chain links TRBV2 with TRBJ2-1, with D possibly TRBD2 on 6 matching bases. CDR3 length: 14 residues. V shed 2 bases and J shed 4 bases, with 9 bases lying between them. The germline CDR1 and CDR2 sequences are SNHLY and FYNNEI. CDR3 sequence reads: CASSEPGVYNEQFF. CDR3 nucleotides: TGTGCCAGCAGTGAACCGGGAGTGTACAATGAGCAGTTCTTC.

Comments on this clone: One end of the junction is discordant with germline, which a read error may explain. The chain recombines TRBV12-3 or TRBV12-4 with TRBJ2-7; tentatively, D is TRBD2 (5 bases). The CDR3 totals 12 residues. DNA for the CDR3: TGTGCCAGCAGTCAATCCGCGGGCCTAATTGCCTTC. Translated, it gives CASSQSAGLIAF.

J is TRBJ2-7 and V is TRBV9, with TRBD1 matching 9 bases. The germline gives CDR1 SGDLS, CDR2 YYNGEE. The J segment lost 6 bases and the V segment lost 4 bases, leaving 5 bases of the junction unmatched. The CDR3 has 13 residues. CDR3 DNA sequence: TGTGCCAGCAGCCAAGGGACAGGGTTCGAGCAGTACTTC. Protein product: CASSQGTGFEQYF. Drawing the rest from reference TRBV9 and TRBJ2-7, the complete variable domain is DSGVTQTPKHLITATGQRVTLRCSPRSGDLSVYWYQQSLDQGLQFLIQYYNGEERAKGNILERFSAQQFPDLHSELNLSSLELGDSALYFCASSQGTGFEQYFGPGTRLTVT.

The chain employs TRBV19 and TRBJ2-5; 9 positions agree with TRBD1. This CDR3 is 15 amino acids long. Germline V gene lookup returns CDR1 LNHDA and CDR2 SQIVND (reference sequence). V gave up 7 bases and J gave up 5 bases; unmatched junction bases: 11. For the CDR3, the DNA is TGTGCCAGTACCCTGGGACAGGGTGGGTTGGAGACCCAGTACTTC. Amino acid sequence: CASTLGQGGLETQYF.

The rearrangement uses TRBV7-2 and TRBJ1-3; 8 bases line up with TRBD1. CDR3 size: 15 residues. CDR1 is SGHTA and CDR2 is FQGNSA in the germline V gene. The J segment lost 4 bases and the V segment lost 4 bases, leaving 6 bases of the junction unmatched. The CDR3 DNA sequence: TGTGCCAGCAGCTCCAGGGGGCAGGGAGGAAACACCATATATTTT. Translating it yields CASSSRGQGGNTIYF.

As DNA, the CDR3 is TGCGCCAGCAGCTTGACCCCCGGGGGTGAAAAACTGTTTTTT. Translated, it gives CASSLTPGGEKLFF. The chain carries TRBV5-1 and TRBJ1-4; D perhaps matches TRBD1 (5 bases). The germline V gene encodes CDR1 SGHRS and CDR2 YFSETQ. V lost 1 base and J lost 7, with 11 bases in between. The CDR3 sequence is 14 residues long.

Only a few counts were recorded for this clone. For the CDR3, the DNA is TGTGCCAGCAGCCAGGGGGAGTGGGTCTCAGATACGCAGTATTTT. Encoded protein: CASSQGEWVSDTQYF. This sequence joins TRBV11-2 and TRBJ2-3; TRBD1 matches 7 bases. CDR1 is SGHAT, CDR2 FQNNGV, per germline. The J segment lost 4 bases and the V segment lost 5 bases, leaving 9 bases of the junction unmatched. The CDR3 is 15 residues long.

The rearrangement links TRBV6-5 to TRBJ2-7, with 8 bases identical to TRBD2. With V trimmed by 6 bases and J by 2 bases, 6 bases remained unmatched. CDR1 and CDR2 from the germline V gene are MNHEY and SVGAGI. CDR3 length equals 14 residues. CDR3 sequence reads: CASSLLAATYEQYF. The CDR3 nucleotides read TGTGCCAGCAGCTTACTAGCGGCAACCTACGAGCAGTACTTC.

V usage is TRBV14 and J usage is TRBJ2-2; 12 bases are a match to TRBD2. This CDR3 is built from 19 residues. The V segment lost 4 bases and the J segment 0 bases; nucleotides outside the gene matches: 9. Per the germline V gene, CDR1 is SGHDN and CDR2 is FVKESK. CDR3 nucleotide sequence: TGTGCCAGCAGCCGGTTAGGACTAGCGGGAATTACGAACACCGGGGAGCTGTTTTTT. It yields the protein CASSRLGLAGITNTGELFF.

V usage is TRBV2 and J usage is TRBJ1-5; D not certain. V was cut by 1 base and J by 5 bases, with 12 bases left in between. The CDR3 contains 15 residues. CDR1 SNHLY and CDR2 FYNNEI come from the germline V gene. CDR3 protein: CASSEGPGGDQPQHF. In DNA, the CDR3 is TGTGCCAGCAGTGAAGGGCCGGGCGGGGATCAGCCCCAGCATTTT.

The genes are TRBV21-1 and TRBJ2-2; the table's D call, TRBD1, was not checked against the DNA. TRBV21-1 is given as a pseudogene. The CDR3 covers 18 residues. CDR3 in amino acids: CASSKHKTETASTGELFF. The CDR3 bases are TGTGCCAGCAGCAAACATAAAACGGAGACAGCCAGCACCGGGGAGCTGTTTTTT.